Shown below are 14 T cell receptor beta chains from a single sample sequenced in a study of shared clonotypes between healthy human individuals. This table comes from immunoSEQ multiplex PCR, and its TCRdb copy is limited to in-frame clones, with some not included. The sample carries roughly 640,000 clones, about 96% recorded once. The sample was naive CD4+ T cells sorted from blood. Subset in this sample: CD45RA+ positively selected. The receptor set was obtained from a woman aged 25 to 39 in good health.

The chain is built from TRBV7-9 and TRBJ2-3; D remains ambiguous. Germline CDR1 and CDR2: SEHNR and FQNEAQ (reference sequence). The CDR3 sequence is 15 residues long. The germline V and J ends were trimmed by 1 base and 5 bases, with 13 bases remaining between them. The CDR3 here is CASSLGTPRLDTQYF. CDR3 DNA sequence: TGTGCCAGCAGCTTAGGAACGCCGAGGCTAGATACGCAGTATTTT.

The V gene is TRBV27, the J gene TRBJ1-6; 7 bases map to TRBD1. This CDR3 is 14 amino acids long. V was pared by 3 bases and J by 10 bases, with 6 bases of the junction left unmatched. Germline V gives CDR1 MNHEY, CDR2 SMNVEV (reference sequence). The CDR3 region is CASSFGQGESPLHF. Here the CDR3 DNA reads TGTGCCAGCAGTTTCGGGCAGGGGGAGTCACCCCTCCACTTT.

Only one count was recorded for this clone. The rearrangement joins TRBV7-9 to TRBJ1-1; no clear D gene. The germline gives CDR1 SEHNR, CDR2 FQNEAQ (reference sequence). The CDR3 has 14 amino acids. V was clipped by 1 base and J by 7 bases, with 13 bases between them. The CDR3 sequence is CASSLVGSWSEAFF. As DNA, the CDR3 is TGTGCCAGCAGCTTAGTGGGGAGTTGGAGTGAAGCTTTCTTT.

The chain is built from TRBV18 and TRBJ2-5; no clear D. There are 15 residues in the CDR3. Deletions cut 3 bases from V and 1 base from J, with 12 bases between. Germline values: CDR1 KGHSH, CDR2 LQKENI. The CDR3 DNA follows: TGTGCCAGCTCACCTTTTACGGCTGTCCAAGAGACCCAGTACTTC. Translation gives CASSPFTAVQETQYF.

A remark on this clone: The same CDR3 arises from other DNA sequences in this sample as well. The genes are TRBV28 and TRBJ2-7, with 8 bases identical to TRBD1. The CDR3 runs to 13 residues. V lost 9 bases, J lost 2 bases, and 6 bases stayed unmatched. Germline values: CDR1 MDHEN, CDR2 SYDVKM. The CDR3 sequence is CASTQGAPYEQYF. CDR3 sequence (DNA): TGTGCCAGTACCCAGGGGGCTCCCTACGAGCAGTACTTC. Drawing the rest from reference TRBV28 and TRBJ2-7, the complete variable domain is DVKVTQSSRYLVKRTGEKVFLECVQDMDHENMFWYRQDPGLGLRLIYFSYDVKMKEKGDIPEGYSVSREKKERFSLILESASTNQTSMYLCASTQGAPYEQYFGPGTRLTVT.

The chain combines TRBV7-9 with TRBJ1-5; D unresolved. The CDR3 covers 16 residues. Germline V lookup: CDR1 SEHNR, CDR2 FQNEAQ (reference sequence). The ends were cut back, 5 bases at V and 7 bases at J, with 21 bases in the middle. The CDR3 loop reads CASSQVSGSSGQPQHF. Written as DNA, the CDR3 is TGTGCCAGCAGCCAAGTGTCCGGGAGCTCGGGCCAGCCCCAGCATTTT.

The rearrangement links TRBV4-2 to TRBJ1-5; 7 nucleotides agree with TRBD1. Trimming cost V 7 bases and J 4 bases; bases outside gene matches: 10. This CDR3 has 15 residues. Germline V CDR1 and CDR2: LGHNA, YNFKEQ. In DNA form, the CDR3 reads TGTGCCAGCAAACCCGGGACAGACAATAATCAGCCCCAGCATTTT. It yields the protein CASKPGTDNNQPQHF.

The rearrangement links TRBV5-5 to TRBJ2-2; D possibly corresponds to TRBD1 (5 bases). CDR1 is SGHKS, CDR2 YYEKEE, per germline (reference sequence). Trimming took off 5 bases at V and 6 bases at J, with 14 bases between the two ends. The CDR3 contains 14 residues. CDR3 region: CASRGSWGSGELFF. The CDR3 DNA reads as TGTGCCAGCAGGGGCAGTTGGGGCTCCGGGGAGCTGTTTTTT.

The V gene is TRBV4-2, the J gene TRBJ1-2; no clear D gene. V lost 0 bases and J 0 bases, leaving 11 bases between the germline ends. CDR1 is LGHNA, CDR2 YNFKEQ, per germline. The CDR3 totals 16 residues. The CDR3, as DNA: TGTGCCAGCAGCCAAGAGTCCGGCAAAGCTAACTATGGCTACACCTTC. Protein: CASSQESGKANYGYTF.

V and J are TRBV10-2 and TRBJ1-2; 7 bases are shared with TRBD1. The CDR3 loop spans 18 amino acids. The germline gives CDR1 WSHSY, CDR2 SAAADI. Trimming cost V 6 bases and J 4 bases; bases outside gene matches: 20. The CDR3 loop is CASRRTGTATEILYGYTF. The DNA for the CDR3 is TGCGCCAGCAGAAGAACCGGGACAGCAACAGAAATACTCTATGGCTACACCTTC.

The V gene is TRBV27, the J gene TRBJ2-5, with TRBD1 identical over 7 bases. The V gene end was trimmed by 9 bases and the J gene end by 1 base; junction bases not matched to a gene: 11. The length of the CDR3 is 15 residues. In germline, CDR1 is MNHEY, CDR2 SMNVEV (reference sequence). This CDR3 is CASLRQGQLQETQYF. CDR3 sequence (DNA): TGTGCCAGTTTACGACAGGGACAGCTCCAAGAGACCCAGTACTTC.

This clone occurred once. The CDR3 region has the DNA TGTGCCAGCAGGGCTAGCGGGACCCACGAGCAGTACTTC. As protein: CASRASGTHEQYF. The chain combines TRBV2 with TRBJ2-5, with TRBD2 matching 9 bases. Gene TRBJ2-7 matches the end of the DNA better, so the J call may be wrong. In germline, CDR1 is SNHLY, CDR2 FYNNEI. The CDR3 runs 13 residues.

CDR3 in DNA: TGTGCCAGTAGTAAGGGACAGGGGGGCACTGAAGCTTTCTTT. Translation: CASSKGQGGTEAFF. This chain joins TRBV19 and TRBJ1-1; 11 positions match TRBD1. J was trimmed by 4 bases and V by 4 bases; bases with no gene match: 2. The CDR3 covers 14 residues. Germline CDR1 and CDR2: LNHDA and SQIVND (reference sequence).

The rearrangement uses TRBV5-4 and TRBJ2-3; D gene uncertain. The germline gives CDR1 SGHNT, CDR2 YYREEE (reference sequence). Deletions cut 4 bases from V and 2 bases from J, with 14 bases between. This CDR3 spans 15 amino acids. The CDR3 region is CASSIGPAVTDTQYF. The CDR3 DNA reads as TGTGCCAGCAGCATCGGACCCGCGGTCACAGATACGCAGTATTTT.